Sequencing of this TCR beta chain was carried out in a study (dated by TCRdb to 2014 to 2015). About the investigation overall: The study examined whether tumor-infiltrating Tregs in breast cancer are drawn from blood Tregs or arise in situ by conversion from other CD4+ T cell subsets. The research as a whole found: Tumor memory CD4+ T cell TCR gene usage clustered with blood and lymph node memory CD4+ cells and lymph node naive CD4+ cells. The greatest overlap of tumor-infiltrating Treg TCR alpha and beta sequences was with tumor naive CD4+ T cells, followed next by blood naive CD4+ T cells. The validation in the larger cohort was limited to a single TCR beta V-J rearrangement instead of whole repertoires.

The Miltenyi Naive CD4+ T Cell Isolation kit was used to purify naive CD4+ T cells, and Tregs were depleted with CD25 microbeads. Tregs, naive and memory CD4+ T cells from tumor, blood and ipsilateral draining lymph nodes of a handful of breast cancer patients underwent full-length TCR alpha and beta sequencing. Mononuclear cells from lymph nodes or approximately 50 ml of peripheral blood were isolated by Ficoll density gradient centrifugation. A purity exceeding 90% was confirmed by FACS for the sorted cell populations. About this clonotype: No antigen is known for it. No per-base quality is available; no much larger clone lies one base away.

For CDR1 and CDR2, the germline V gene lists SGHDT and YYEEEE. The cysteine opens and the phenylalanine closes a CDR3 of 16 amino acids. Only the CDR3 region is kept as DNA, spanning 48 bases read in frame from base 1. V and J lose 5 bases and 0 bases, and a span of 12 bases separates them. Full-length TCR variable regions were amplified by 5' RACE PCR with constant-region reverse primers, and semi-nested PCR with Nested Universal Primer A was subsequently performed. Using the ReliaPrep RNA Cell Miniprep System, total RNA was extracted, and the SMARTer RACE 5'/3' Kit was then used to reverse transcribe the RNA into 5'RACE-ready cDNA. Multiplex adaptors were used to barcode the full-length TCR alpha and beta libraries, which were then sequenced on an Illumina MiSeq. On the authors' methods: For each of nine subset-tissue groups, sequencing data from the five patients were combined, and the groups were compared by unsupervised clustering of TCR gene usage. Repertoire similarity was calculated with the Morisita-Horn index, weighting shared sequences by their contribution to each repertoire. TCRdb itself trimmed the public reads at Q25 with fastp, ran MiXCR and retained productive beta chains. Rows with a matching CDR3 protein are joined into one entry that keeps the most common DNA and genes. What appears here as the V and J calls and clone size reflects TCRdb's work, not the paper's. This sample gives tens of thousands of distinct CDR3 sequences in total; 25% to 30% of them show up just once. The ten largest clonotypes hold roughly 2% of the sample.

Rearrangement joined TRBV5-6 to TRBJ2-6; the D gene identity is not certain. The sequence derives from a female donor with breast cancer. Sequencing was done on a sample of naive CD4+ T cells sorted from blood. According to the study, the label for this sample's cell subset or site signals: naive CD4+ T cells, CD4+CD45RA+CD25-. The CDR3: CASRFGVDSGANVLTF. The DNA is as follows: TGTGCCAGCAGGTTCGGAGTGGACTCTGGGGCCAACGTCCTGACTTTC.